Presented here are 21 T cell receptor beta chains from one specimen sequenced in a study of T cells in Graves' hyperthyroidism and ophthalmopathy. The TCR beta CDR3 regions underwent amplification using RNA transcripts as the source. First-round RT-PCR targeting the TCR CDR3 was performed with the HTBI primer set. TCRdb called the multiplex PCR reads again in MiXCR, with one record for every CDR3 protein. The table lists approximately 400,000 distinct CDR3 sequences, approximately 19% of them singletons. Sequencing was carried out using blood. The origin of the receptors is a woman younger than 30 with Graves' hyperthyroidism.

In this sample, this clonotype turned up many times. The CDR3 spells CASSGPTSGAQETQYF. The CDR3, as DNA: TGTGCCAGCAGCGGACCGACTAGCGGGGCTCAAGAGACCCAGTACTTC. The chain employs TRBV7-6 and TRBJ2-5; 11 bases align to TRBD2. The length of the CDR3 is 16 residues. Trimming took 5 bases from V and 2 from J; bases not matched to a gene: 7. CDR1 is SGHVS, CDR2 FNYEAQ, per germline.

There are many counts of this clonotype. The chain carries TRBV4-2 and TRBJ1-2; D is unresolved. CDR3 size: 14 residues. Trimming stripped 2 bases from V and 4 bases from J, with 11 bases between. Per germline, CDR1 LGHNA and CDR2 YNFKEQ. CDR3 sequence: CASSQIPEGYGYTF. The CDR3 nucleotides read TGTGCCAGCAGCCAAATACCGGAGGGCTATGGCTACACCTTC.

This clonotype has a count of ten or more. The chain uses TRBV12-3 or TRBV12-4 and TRBJ1-2; D is uncertain. The CDR3 is 13 residues long. Trimming left V 7 bases short and J 3 bases short, with 12 bases between. In DNA form, the CDR3 reads TGTGCCAGCACGCTCGGGGAGGACTATGGCTACACCTTC. Translated, it gives CASTLGEDYGYTF.

This clonotype showed up many times. The chain has TRBV7-3 and TRBJ1-3; 8 nucleotides line up with TRBD1. From germline, CDR1 is SGHTA and CDR2 FQGTGA. The CDR3 is 15 amino acids. Trimming removed 4 bases from V and 2 bases from J; junction bases left unmatched: 4. This CDR3 reads CASSSGTGPGNTIYF. CDR3 DNA sequence: TGTGCCAGCAGCTCAGGGACAGGCCCTGGAAACACCATATATTTT.

In this sample, this clonotype turned up many times. The rearrangement links TRBV18 to TRBJ1-1; maybe TRBD1 (6 bases). The CDR3 has 16 residues. The V end lost 5 bases, the J end lost 0 bases, and 16 bases lay between the germline ends. Per the germline V gene, CDR1 is KGHSH and CDR2 is LQKENI. The CDR3 region has the DNA TGTGCCAGCTCAAAACCAGGACAGCTGATGAACACTGAAGCTTTCTTT. This codes for CASSKPGQLMNTEAFF.

This clonotype was observed many times. The chain uses TRBV6-4 and TRBJ2-1; 14 bases agree with TRBD2. Germline CDR1 is MRHNA and CDR2 is SNTAGT. V shed 5 bases and J 6 bases; nucleotides not matched to a gene: 3. The length of the CDR3 is 15 residues. The CDR3 reads CASSPTSGGANEQFF. CDR3 nucleotide sequence: TGTGCCAGCAGTCCGACTAGCGGGGGGGCCAATGAGCAGTTCTTC.

The sample holds a few counts of this clonotype. This chain connects TRBV7-9 to TRBJ2-7, with D maybe TRBD1 (6 bases). V was cut by 2 bases and J by 6 bases, with 17 bases left in between. The CDR3 has 15 residues. Germline V gene lookup returns CDR1 SEHNR and CDR2 FQNEAQ (reference sequence). This chain's CDR3 is CASSLTGPGVAEQYF. For the CDR3, the DNA is TGTGCCAGCAGCTTAACAGGGCCTGGTGTTGCCGAGCAGTACTTC. The full variable domain, with the rest looked up from reference TRBV7-9 and TRBJ2-7, is DTGVSQNPRHKITKRGQNVTFRCDPISEHNRLYWYRQTLGQGPEFLTYFQNEAQLEKSRLLSDRFSAERPKGSFSTLEIQRTEQGDSAMYLCASSLTGPGVAEQYFGPGTRLTVT.

This clonotype was counted many times. This sequence joins TRBV3-1 and TRBJ2-5, with 10 bases identical to TRBD2. V gave up 2 bases and J gave up 5 bases; unmatched junction bases: 5. The CDR3 sequence is 15 residues long. In germline, CDR1 is LGHDT, CDR2 YNNKEL (reference sequence). As DNA, the CDR3 is TGTGCCAGCAGCCAACACAAACTAGCGGGGGAGACCCAGTACTTC. It encodes CASSQHKLAGETQYF.

This clonotype was seen at least ten times. The chain combines TRBV12-3 or TRBV12-4 with TRBJ2-7; the match to TRBD1 covers 7 bases. CDR3 size: 14 residues. J was trimmed by 2 bases and V by 5 bases; bases with no gene match: 6. The CDR3 coding sequence is TGTGCCAGCAGTCCCCGGGACAGAGCCTACGAGCAGTACTTC. This encodes CASSPRDRAYEQYF.

V and J are TRBV6-1 and TRBJ2-7; 7 nucleotides line up with TRBD2. The CDR3 covers 14 residues. The V gene's germline CDR1 is MNHNS and CDR2 SASEGT. The CDR3 DNA sequence: TGTGCCAGCAGTGCCCAGCGGGACCTCTACGAGCAGTACGTG. Translating gives CASSAQRDLYEQYV.

This clonotype was observed at least ten times. This could be a read error, since a much larger clone is one nucleotide away. The limits of the CDR3 on the DNA are not certain, so only TCRdb's listed CDR3 is given. The chain couples TRBV12-3 or TRBV12-4 to TRBJ1-5. The CDR3 spans 13 amino acids, including both terminal residues. CDR3 sequence: CASSSSSNQPQHF.

This sequence joins TRBV18 and TRBJ1-5, with D possibly TRBD1 on 5 matching bases. The germline V and J ends were trimmed by 2 bases and 2 bases, with 10 bases remaining between them. The CDR3 is 15 amino acids. From germline, CDR1 is KGHSH and CDR2 LQKENI. The CDR3, as DNA: TGTGCCAGCTCACCAGGGGGTTATGGCAATCAGCCCCAGCATTTT. Protein product: CASSPGGYGNQPQHF. Drawing the rest from reference TRBV18 and TRBJ1-5, the complete variable domain is NAGVMQNPRHLVRRRGQEARLRCSPMKGHSHVYWYRQLPEEGLKFMVYLQKENIIDESGMPKERFSAEFPKEGPSILRIQQVVRGDSAAYFCASSPGGYGNQPQHFGDGTRLSIL.

This clonotype was recorded at least ten times. The chain couples TRBV18 to TRBJ2-3; D ambiguous. V lost 3 bases, J lost 1 base, and 8 bases lay in between. The CDR3 has 14 amino acids. Germline V lookup: CDR1 KGHSH, CDR2 LQKENI. In DNA, the CDR3 is TGTGCCAGCTCACCCTGGGCGGGCACAGATACGCAGTATTTT. This encodes CASSPWAGTDTQYF. Using reference TRBV18 and TRBJ2-3 for the parts outside the CDR3, the full variable domain is NAGVMQNPRHLVRRRGQEARLRCSPMKGHSHVYWYRQLPEEGLKFMVYLQKENIIDESGMPKERFSAEFPKEGPSILRIQQVVRGDSAAYFCASSPWAGTDTQYFGPGTRLTVL.

The table lists this clonotype with many counts. The chain has TRBV11-2 and TRBJ1-2; the D is unclear. Germline-derived CDR1 and CDR2 are SGHAT and FQNNGV. V was trimmed by 2 bases and J by 6 bases, leaving 7 bases between them. This CDR3 spans 12 amino acids. The CDR3 DNA sequence: TGTGCCAGCAGCTTATTAACAGATGGCTACACCTTC. This encodes CASSLLTDGYTF. Full variable domain (remainder filled in from reference TRBV11-2 and TRBJ1-2): EAGVAQSPRYKIIEKRQSVAFWCNPISGHATLYWYQQILGQGPKLLIQFQNNGVVDDSQLPKDRFSAERLKGVDSTLKIQPAKLEDSAVYLCASSLLTDGYTFGSGTRLTVV.

This clonotype was recorded at least ten times. This rearrangement joins TRBV6-4 to TRBJ2-5; tentative D call: TRBD2 (7 bases). V lost 5 bases and J lost 5, with 18 bases in between. CDR1 and CDR2 from the germline V gene are MRHNA and SNTAGT. CDR3 length: 15 amino acids. The CDR3 is CASSTQAGAGETQYF. CDR3 nucleotides: TGTGCCAGCAGTACCCAGGCGGGGGCCGGGGAGACCCAGTACTTC.

The table lists this clonotype with many counts. The chain recombines TRBV30 with TRBJ1-6; 9 bases align to TRBD1. The ends lost 5 bases at V and 9 bases at J; junction bases unmatched: 11. Germline lookup yields CDR1 GTSNPN and CDR2 SVGIG (reference sequence). The CDR3 extends over 15 amino acids. CDR3 nucleotides: TGTGCCTGGCTCTACGGGACAGGGTTCGGTTCACCCCTCCACTTT. Protein sequence: CAWLYGTGFGSPLHF. The full variable domain, rest sourced from reference TRBV30 and TRBJ1-6, is SQTIHQWPATLVQPVGSPLSLECTVEGTSNPNLYWYRQAAGRGLQLLFYSVGIGQISSEVPQNLSASRPQDRQFILSSKKLLLSDSGFYLCAWLYGTGFGSPLHFGNGTRLTVT.

On this clonotype: This clone may be a read error of a much larger clone one base away. The chain joins TRBV30 to TRBJ2-7, with D unclear. This CDR3 has 11 residues. Looked up from germline, CDR1 is GTSNPN and CDR2 is SVGIG (reference sequence). V was shortened by 5 bases and J by 4 bases, with 9 bases between the two germline ends. The CDR3 reads CAWVVGYEQYV. CDR3 bases: TGTGCCTGGGTTGTCGGGTACGAGCAGTACGTC.

This chain connects TRBV27 to TRBJ1-1; 9 nucleotides match TRBD1. Germline V gene lookup returns CDR1 MNHEY and CDR2 SMNVEV (reference sequence). Losses at the gene ends were 8 bases for V and 0 bases for J; bases not matched to a gene: 4. The CDR3 loop spans 14 amino acids. CDR3 region: CASFRDRVNTEAFF. The CDR3 DNA follows: TGTGCCAGCTTCCGGGACAGGGTGAACACTGAAGCTTTCTTT.

V usage is TRBV13 and J usage is TRBJ1-1; D is undetermined. The germline V gene encodes CDR1 PRHDT and CDR2 FYEKMQ (reference sequence). CDR3 size: 16 residues. V gave up 5 bases and J gave up 5 bases, with 21 bases separating them. CDR3 bases: TGTGCCAGCAGCCCCGGGAGTCCCCGTCTCGTGACTGAAGCTTTCTTT. It specifies CASSPGSPRLVTEAFF.

This clonotype was detected ten times or more. V is TRBV15 and J is TRBJ1-5, with D possibly TRBD1 on 5 matching bases. The length of the CDR3 is 15 residues. Trimming pared 0 bases from V and 7 bases from J, leaving 13 bases between. Germline V gene sequence: CDR1 LNHNV, CDR2 YYDKDF (reference sequence). CDR3 bases: TGTGCCACCAGCAGAGATTTTGACAGAGGGCAGCCCCAGCATTTT. Translated, it gives CATSRDFDRGQPQHF.

In this sample, this clonotype turned up many times. The V and J genes are TRBV6-1 and TRBJ1-2; 8 nucleotides align to TRBD1. This CDR3 has 16 residues. In germline, CDR1 is MNHNS, CDR2 SASEGT. Losses at the gene ends were 1 base for V and 5 bases for J; bases not matched to a gene: 9. The CDR3 DNA reads as TGTGCCAGCAGTGAAGGGGGGGACAGGTTTGAGTATGGCTACACCTTC. Its translation: CASSEGGDRFEYGYTF.